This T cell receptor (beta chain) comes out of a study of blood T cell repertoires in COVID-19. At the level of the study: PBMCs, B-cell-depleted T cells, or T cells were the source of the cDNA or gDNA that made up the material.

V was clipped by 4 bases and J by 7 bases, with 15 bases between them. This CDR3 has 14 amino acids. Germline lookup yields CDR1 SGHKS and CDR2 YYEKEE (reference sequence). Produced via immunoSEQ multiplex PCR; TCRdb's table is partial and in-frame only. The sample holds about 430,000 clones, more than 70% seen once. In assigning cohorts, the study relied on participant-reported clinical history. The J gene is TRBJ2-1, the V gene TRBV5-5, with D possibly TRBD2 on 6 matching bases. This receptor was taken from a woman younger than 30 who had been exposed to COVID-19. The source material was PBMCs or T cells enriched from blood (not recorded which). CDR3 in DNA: TGTGCCAGCAGCCCGGTCGGGGGTCGGAATGAGCAGTTCTTC. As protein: CASSPVGGRNEQFF.